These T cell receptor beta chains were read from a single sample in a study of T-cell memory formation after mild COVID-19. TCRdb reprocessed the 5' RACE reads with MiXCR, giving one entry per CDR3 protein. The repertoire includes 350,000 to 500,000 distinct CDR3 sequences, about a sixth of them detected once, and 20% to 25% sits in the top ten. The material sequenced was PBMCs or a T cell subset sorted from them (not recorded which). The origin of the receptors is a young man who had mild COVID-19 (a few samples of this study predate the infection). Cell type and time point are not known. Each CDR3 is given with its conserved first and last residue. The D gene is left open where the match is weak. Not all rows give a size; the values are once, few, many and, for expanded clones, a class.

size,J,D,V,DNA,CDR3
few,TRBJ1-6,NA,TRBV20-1,TGCAGTGCTTACTCGGGGGCCCCGGACTCACCCCTCCACTTT,CSAYSGAPDSPLHF
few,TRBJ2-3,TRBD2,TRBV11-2,TGTGCCAGCAGCCGAACCCAACTAGCGGGGGGCGGGAGCACAGATACGCAGTATTTT,CASSRTQLAGGGSTDTQYF
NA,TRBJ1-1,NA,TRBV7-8,TGTGCCAGCAGCTTAGCGATAGGGGGGAACACTGAAGCTTTCTTT,CASSLAIGGNTEAFF
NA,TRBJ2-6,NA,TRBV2,TGTGCCAGCAGTCAAGGTTACCTCTCTGGGGCCAACGTCCTGACTTTC,CASSQGYLSGANVLTF
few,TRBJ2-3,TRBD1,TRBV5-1,TGCGCCAGCAGCTCGACAGGGCGCGAACCAGATACGCAGTATTTT,CASSSTGREPDTQYF
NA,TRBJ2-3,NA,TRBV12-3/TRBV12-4,TGTGCCAGCAGCCCTAGTTGGGGAACTGCAGTCACTAGCACAGATACGCAGTATTTT,CASSPSWGTAVTSTDTQYF
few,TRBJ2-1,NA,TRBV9,TGTGCCAGCAGCGTAGGGGGGTTCCCGCGTGAGCAGTTCTTC,CASSVGGFPREQFF
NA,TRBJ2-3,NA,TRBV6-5,TGTGCCAGCAGTTACGGGGGAAGGACGCAGTATTTT,CASSYGGRTQYF
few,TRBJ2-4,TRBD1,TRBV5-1,TGCGCCAGCAGCTGGACCGGGACAGGGCCAATTCAGTACTTC,CASSWTGTGPIQYF
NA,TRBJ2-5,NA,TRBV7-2,TGTGCCAGCAGCTTATTCGGGGCCGAGACCCAGTACTTC,CASSLFGAETQYF
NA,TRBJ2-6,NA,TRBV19,TGTGCCATCCAGGGGACCTCTGGGGCCAACGTCCTGACTTTC,CAIQGTSGANVLTF
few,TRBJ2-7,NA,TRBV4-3,TGCGCCAGCAGCCCCGGACACGGCTACGAGCAGTACTTC,CASSPGHGYEQYF
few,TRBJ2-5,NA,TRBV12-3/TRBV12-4,TGTGCCAGCAGCCCCGAGGGGCGGTCGGGGTCGGAGACCCAGTACTTC,CASSPEGRSGSETQYF
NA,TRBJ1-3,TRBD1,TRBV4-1,TGCGCCAGCAGGCGCAACGGACAGGGGGATCTTGGGACCATATATTTT,CASRRNGQGDLGTIYF
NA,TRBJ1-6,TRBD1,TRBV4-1,TGCGCCAGCAGCCCTTGGGCTGGACAGGATAATTCACCCCTCCACTTT,CASSPWAGQDNSPLHF
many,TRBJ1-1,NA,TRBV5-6,TGTGCCAGCAGCCCTAGGTGGGGGGTCGGCACTGAAGCTTTCTTT,CASSPRWGVGTEAFF
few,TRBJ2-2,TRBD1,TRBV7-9,TGTGCCAACAGAGGACAGGGGGACACCGGGGAGCTGTTTTTT,CANRGQGDTGELFF
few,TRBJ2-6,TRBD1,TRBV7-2,TGTGCCAGCAGCTTAGTTGGGACAGGGTACTCTGGGGCCAACGTCCTGACTTTC,CASSLVGTGYSGANVLTF
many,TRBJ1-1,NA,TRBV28,TGTGCCAGCGTCGAGCGGGTGTTGGCTGAAGCTTTCTTT,CASVERVLAEAFF
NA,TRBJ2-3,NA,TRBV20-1,TGCAGTGCCGGGAAGTTGGGCACAGATACGCAGTATTTT,CSAGKLGTDTQYF
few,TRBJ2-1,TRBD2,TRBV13,TGTGCCAGCGCGGGGGGGAGCTCCTACAATGAGCAGTTCTTC,CASAGGSSYNEQFF
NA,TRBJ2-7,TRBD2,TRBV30,TGTGCCTCGGAGCCGGGACTAGCGGGAAGTACGGGCTACGAGCAGTACTTC,CASEPGLAGSTGYEQYF
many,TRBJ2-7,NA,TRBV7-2,TGTGCCACCCAAGCTCGGGGGAGCTCCTACGAGCAGTACTTC,CATQARGSSYEQYF
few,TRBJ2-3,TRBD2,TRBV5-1,TGCGCCAGCAGCCAGCGGGGGGACGGGGATACGCAGTATTTT,CASSQRGDGDTQYF
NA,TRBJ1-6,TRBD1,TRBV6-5,TGTGCCAGCAGTTCTGGGACAGGGGGTACTTCACCCCTCCACTTT,CASSSGTGGTSPLHF
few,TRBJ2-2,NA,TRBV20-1,TGCAGTGCTAGAGACCTAGGGGCGGAAATCGCCGGGGAGCTGTTTTTT,CSARDLGAEIAGELFF
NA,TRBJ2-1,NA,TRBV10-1,TGCGCCAGCAGTGACTCGGGTCGGCAGGAGCAGTTCTTC,CASSDSGRQEQFF
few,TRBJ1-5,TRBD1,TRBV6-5,TGTGCCAGCAGTTCCCGGACAGGGGAGAGCAATCAGCCCCAGCATTTT,CASSSRTGESNQPQHF
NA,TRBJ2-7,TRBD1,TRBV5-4,TGTGCCAGCAGCGGTAGCTTGGGGACAGGTTCCTACGAGCAGTACTTC,CASSGSLGTGSYEQYF
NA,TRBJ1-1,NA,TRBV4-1,TGCGCCAGCAGCCAACGCACACCAGCCTTAGGAACTGAAGCTTTCTTT,CASSQRTPALGTEAFF
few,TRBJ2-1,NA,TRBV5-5,TGTGCCAGCAGCCCGGGACCGCCATCCTACAATGAGCAGTTCTTC,CASSPGPPSYNEQFF
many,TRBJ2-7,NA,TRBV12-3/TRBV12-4,TGTGCCAGCAGCCCCCGACTAAACTCCTACGAGCAGTACTTC,CASSPRLNSYEQYF
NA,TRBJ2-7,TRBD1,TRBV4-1,TGCGCCAGCAGCCAGAACAGGGGCCCCTACGAGCAGTACTTC,CASSQNRGPYEQYF
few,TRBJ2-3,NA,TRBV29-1,TGCAGCGTTGAAGGGGGAGTCGCTAGCACAGATACGCAGTATTTT,CSVEGGVASTDTQYF
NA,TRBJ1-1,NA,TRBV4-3,TGCGCCAGCAGCCAAGTCGGAAGGACTGAAGCTTTCTTT,CASSQVGRTEAFF
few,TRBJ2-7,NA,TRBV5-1,TGCGCCAGCAAGGGCGGGCAGGGAGGCTACGAGCAGTACTTC,CASKGGQGGYEQYF
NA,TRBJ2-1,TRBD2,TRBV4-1,TGCGCCAGCAGCCAAGAGGACGCGGGACTAGCGGGGAACCAGTTCTTC,CASSQEDAGLAGNQFF
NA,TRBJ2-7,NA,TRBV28,TGTGCCAGCAGTTTAGACGGTAACTACGAGCAGTACTTC,CASSLDGNYEQYF
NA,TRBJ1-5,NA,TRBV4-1,TGCGCCAGCAGCCGCCAGGGTCGCAATCAGCCCCAGCATTTT,CASSRQGRNQPQHF
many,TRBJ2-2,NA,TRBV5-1,TGCGCCAGCAGCTTGGCGGGGTACACCGGGGAGCTGTTTTTT,CASSLAGYTGELFF
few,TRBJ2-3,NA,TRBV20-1,TGCAGTGCTCAGGTCCGGGGGATAGATACGCAGTATTTT,CSAQVRGIDTQYF
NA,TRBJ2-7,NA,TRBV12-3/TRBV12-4,TGTGCCAGCAGTTTTATCGGCAACTCCTACGAGCAGTACTTC,CASSFIGNSYEQYF
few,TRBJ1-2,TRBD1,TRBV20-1,TGCAGTGCTAGAGATCGGCGAGAAGGGGGCGATAAGGGCTACACCTTC,CSARDRREGGDKGYTF
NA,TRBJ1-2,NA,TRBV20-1,TGCAGCGGGATCGATCGGGGAGGCCACTATGGCTACACCTTC,CSGIDRGGHYGYTF
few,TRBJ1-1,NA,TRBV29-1,TGCAGCGTTACCGTTTGGGGTGGGTTGGATAGGCGCACTGAAGCTTTCTTT,CSVTVWGGLDRRTEAFF
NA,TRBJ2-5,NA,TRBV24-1,TGTGCCACCAGTGATTTGGTTGAAGCGGAAGAGACCCAGTACTTC,CATSDLVEAEETQYF
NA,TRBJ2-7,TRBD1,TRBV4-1,TGCGCCAGCAGCCAAGTACAGGGGGGACCCTACGAGCAGTACTTC,CASSQVQGGPYEQYF
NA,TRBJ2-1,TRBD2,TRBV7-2,TGTGCCAGCAGGCTAGCGGGGGGGCTTGAGCAGTTCTTC,CASRLAGGLEQFF
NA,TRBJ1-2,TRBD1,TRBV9,TGTGCCAGCAGCGTCACAGGGGTGACTAACTATGGCTACACCTTC,CASSVTGVTNYGYTF
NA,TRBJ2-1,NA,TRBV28,TGTGCCAGCAGGGTTAGGTATTCGGGGAGCAATGAGCAGTTCTTC,CASRVRYSGSNEQFF
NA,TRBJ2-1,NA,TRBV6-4,TGTGCCAGCAGTGAGACTAGGCATAGGCAGTTCTTC,CASSETRHRQFF
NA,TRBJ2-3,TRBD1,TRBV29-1,TGCAGCGCAAGTGGGACAGCTAGCACAGATACGCAGTATTTT,CSASGTASTDTQYF
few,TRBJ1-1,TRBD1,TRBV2,TGTGCCCCCATCGGGGGACAGTTGAGCACTGAAGCTTTCTTT,CAPIGGQLSTEAFF